The text below deals with one TCR beta chain. Its antigen is unidentified. This entry comes from a study of shared clonotypes between healthy human individuals. The study's findings and limits: In a few donors, about 5% of naive CD4 clonotypes appeared in common. Non-shared clonotypes had lower generation probabilities than those shared by all four donors.

CD45RO-negative, CCR7-positively selected cells formed the naive CD8 fraction, excluding terminally differentiated effector memory CD45RA+ cells. Profiled with immunoSEQ multiplex PCR; TCRdb holds only in-frame clones, not every one. The repertoire holds 550,000 to 600,000 clones, 95% to 98% seen once, with approximately 0.33% in the top ten. The V gene's germline CDR1 is MNHEY and CDR2 SMNVEV (reference sequence). The CDR3 totals 13 residues. Trimming took 8 bases from V and 2 from J; bases not matched to a gene: 3. The receptor was derived from a man aged 30-40 years in good health. This rearrangement joins TRBV27 to TRBJ2-7; 10 positions agree with TRBD2. The specimen was naive CD8+ T cells sorted from blood. Written as DNA, the CDR3 is TGTGCCAGCGGGACTAGCGTAACCTACGAGCAGTACTTC. It yields the protein CASGTSVTYEQYF.